The next 24 T cell receptor beta chains were all read from a single sample in a study of yellow fever vaccine responses in identical twins. TCRdb reanalysed the RT-PCR reads using MiXCR and keeps one entry per CDR3 protein. This table has 3,500 to 4,500 distinct CDR3 sequences, 81% appearing once. Sequenced material: T cells from blood (PBMCs), unsorted or a sorted subset (not recorded which), taken before or after yellow fever vaccination (not recorded which). The receptors were sampled from a woman aged 18-29 years who received the yellow fever vaccine.

The V call is TRBV20-1, the J call TRBJ1-1; 7 bases match TRBD1. The CDR3 is made up of 13 amino acids. CDR1 is DFQATT and CDR2 is SNEGSKA in the germline V gene (reference sequence). With 7 bases clipped from V and 0 bases from J, the junction kept 5 bases outside the gene matches. CDR3 in DNA: TGCAGTGTATTCGACAGGGTGAACACTGAAGCTTTCTTT. It encodes CSVFDRVNTEAFF.

The chain links TRBV10-1 to TRBJ1-1, with D unclear. The CDR3 runs to 14 residues. Germline V CDR1 and CDR2: WNHNN, SYGVQD (reference sequence). V was cut by 6 bases and J by 0 bases, with 11 bases left in between. CDR3: CASRVGGMNTEAFF. The CDR3 DNA reads TGCGCCAGCAGGGTAGGCGGAATGAACACTGAAGCTTTCTTT.

This chain links TRBV29-1 with TRBJ1-1; D is undetermined. Germline V gene lookup returns CDR1 SQVTM and CDR2 ANQGSEA. This CDR3 comprises 14 residues. The ends were cut back, 8 bases at V and 1 base at J, with 17 bases in the middle. The CDR3 reads CSYRGSGSNTEAFF. The CDR3 DNA reads as TGCAGCTACCGAGGATCGGGGTCGAACACTGAAGCTTTCTTT. The variable domain in full, with the rest retrieved from reference TRBV29-1 and TRBJ1-1, is SAVISQKPSRDICQRGTSLTIQCQVDSQVTMMFWYRQQPGQSLTLIATANQGSEATYESGFVIDKFPISRPNLTFSTLTVSNMSPEDSSIYLCSYRGSGSNTEAFFGQGTRLTVV.

The chain carries TRBV28 and TRBJ1-6; possible D gene TRBD1, 5 bases. This CDR3 is built from 14 residues. Deletions cut 2 bases from V and 4 bases from J, with 6 bases between. Germline CDR1 is MDHEN and CDR2 is SYDVKM. The CDR3 loop is CASSLKGYNSPLHF. CDR3 in DNA: TGTGCCAGCAGTTTAAAGGGGTATAATTCACCCCTCCACTTT.

The CDR3 DNA sequence: TGTGCCAGCAGCACACGACAGGGGGAGCAGTACTTC. Its protein is CASSTRQGEQYF. The chain recombines TRBV7-9 with TRBJ2-7, with 8 positions matching TRBD1. CDR1 and CDR2 from the germline V gene are SEHNR and FQNEAQ (reference sequence). The junction had 4 bases not matched to a gene; V was cut back by 5 bases and J by 7 bases. This CDR3 comprises 12 residues. The variable domain in full, with the rest retrieved from reference TRBV7-9 and TRBJ2-7, is DTGVSQNPRHKITKRGQNVTFRCDPISEHNRLYWYRQTLGQGPEFLTYFQNEAQLEKSRLLSDRFSAERPKGSFSTLEIQRTEQGDSAMYLCASSTRQGEQYFGPGTRLTVT.

The V gene is TRBV14, the J gene TRBJ1-1, with D perhaps TRBD1 (6 bases). Germline CDR1 SGHDN, CDR2 FVKESK. V was pared by 5 bases and J by 1 base, with 8 bases between. This CDR3 has 13 amino acids. The CDR3 bases are TGTGCCAGCAGCAAGGACAGGAACACTGAAGCTTTCTTT. Amino acids: CASSKDRNTEAFF.

This clonotype was seen once. The chain employs TRBV29-1 and TRBJ2-7, with 10 positions matching TRBD2. The germline V gene has CDR1 SQVTM and CDR2 ANQGSEA. The ends lost 5 bases at V and 5 bases at J; junction bases unmatched: 3. This CDR3 contains 12 residues. CDR3 sequence: CSVRTSGNEQYV. In DNA, the CDR3 is TGCAGCGTTCGGACTAGCGGTAACGAGCAGTACGTC.

The gene calls are TRBV20-1 and TRBJ1-5; D is unresolved. Germline values: CDR1 DFQATT, CDR2 SNEGSKA (reference sequence). The V end lost 5 bases, the J end lost 9 bases, and 14 bases lay between the germline ends. This CDR3 spans 12 amino acids. The DNA of the CDR3 is TGCAGTGCTTGGACCGGAGTTTTGCCCCAGCATTTT. Translation: CSAWTGVLPQHF.

The V gene is TRBV29-1, the J gene TRBJ2-4, with D perhaps matching TRBD1 (6 bases). With 6 bases removed from V and 7 bases from J, the gap between germline ends came to 16 bases. Germline V CDR1 and CDR2: SQVTM, ANQGSEA. CDR3 size: 13 residues. CDR3 in amino acids: CSVTFGQTNIQYF. CDR3 DNA sequence: TGCAGCGTCACGTTTGGACAGACCAACATTCAGTACTTC.

The V and J genes are TRBV11-2 and TRBJ1-2, with 7 positions matching TRBD1. J lost 6 bases, V lost 6 bases, and 10 bases had no gene match. Looked up from germline, CDR1 is SGHAT and CDR2 is FQNNGV. The CDR3 runs 14 residues. This CDR3 reads CASRPQGGPHGYTF. For the CDR3, the DNA is TGTGCCAGCAGGCCCCAGGGGGGGCCCCATGGCTACACCTTC. The variable domain in full, completed from reference TRBV11-2 and TRBJ1-2, reads EAGVAQSPRYKIIEKRQSVAFWCNPISGHATLYWYQQILGQGPKLLIQFQNNGVVDDSQLPKDRFSAERLKGVDSTLKIQPAKLEDSAVYLCASRPQGGPHGYTFGSGTRLTVV.

The J gene is TRBJ2-2, the V gene TRBV4-1; D is undetermined. The germline V gene encodes CDR1 MGHRA and CDR2 YSYEKL. The CDR3 has 14 amino acids. With 1 base removed from V and 1 base from J, the gap between germline ends came to 4 bases. The CDR3 protein is CASSQVRNTGELFF. CDR3 DNA sequence: TGCGCCAGCAGCCAAGTGAGGAACACCGGGGAGCTGTTTTTT.

This rearrangement joins TRBV14 to TRBJ1-1; D is undetermined. The CDR3 has 13 amino acids. Germline CDR1 SGHDN, CDR2 FVKESK. The V end was cut by 3 bases, the J end by 1 base, with 6 bases between. In nucleotides, the CDR3 is TGTGCCAGCAGCCAGAACAGGAACACTGAAGCTTTCTTT. It is translated as CASSQNRNTEAFF.

The rearrangement links TRBV4-1 to TRBJ1-1; no firm D call. Germline lookup yields CDR1 MGHRA and CDR2 YSYEKL. The CDR3 contains 12 residues. With 6 bases removed from V and 7 bases from J, the gap between germline ends came to 12 bases. CDR3 amino acids: CASRPILGEAFF. The CDR3 DNA follows: TGCGCCAGCAGACCAATACTAGGTGAAGCTTTCTTT.

The rearrangement uses TRBV18 and TRBJ1-5; unclear D gene. The CDR3 covers 13 residues. The V and J ends lost 3 bases and 6 bases respectively, with 9 bases between them. The V gene's germline CDR1 is KGHSH and CDR2 LQKENI. This CDR3 is CASSPERGQPQHF. CDR3 DNA: TGTGCCAGCTCACCGGAGCGAGGTCAGCCCCAGCATTTT.

The chain combines TRBV5-1 with TRBJ2-5, with D maybe TRBD1 (5 bases). V was trimmed by 2 bases and J by 5 bases, leaving 13 bases between them. CDR3 length: 14 amino acids. Germline assignment: CDR1 SGHRS and CDR2 YFSETQ. CDR3 in DNA: TGCGCCAGCAGCTTATCTCAGGGCAAGGAGACCCAGTACTTC. This gives the protein CASSLSQGKETQYF. The entire variable domain, with the rest obtained from reference TRBV5-1 and TRBJ2-5, is as follows: KAGVTQTPRYLIKTRGQQVTLSCSPISGHRSVSWYQQTPGQGLQFLFEYFSETQRNKGNFPGRFSGRQFSNSRSEMNVSTLELGDSALYLCASSLSQGKETQYFGPGTRLLVL.

The chain has TRBV2 and TRBJ2-5, with D possibly TRBD2 on 6 matching bases. Trimming removed 6 bases at V and 5 bases at J, with 13 bases between. The germline V gene encodes CDR1 SNHLY and CDR2 FYNNEI. The CDR3 has 13 amino acids. The CDR3 DNA follows: TGTGCCAGCAGCTTACGGGGGTTCGAGACCCAGTACTTC. Protein: CASSLRGFETQYF.

The genes are TRBV18 and TRBJ2-6; D not certain. Germline CDR1 KGHSH, CDR2 LQKENI. Between the trimmed V and J ends, which lost 0 bases and 13 bases, there was a span of 7 bases. This CDR3 is built from 12 residues. DNA of the CDR3: TGTGCCAGCTCACCACCCATTTCGGTCCTGACTTTC. This sequence encodes CASSPPISVLTF.

This clonotype has just one count. This chain links TRBV28 with TRBJ2-7; tentative D call: TRBD1 (6 bases). Germline CDR1 MDHEN, CDR2 SYDVKM. V was shortened by 3 bases and J by 3 bases, with 18 bases between the two germline ends. The CDR3 covers 16 residues. In nucleotides, the CDR3 is TGTGCCAGCAGTTTTTACGGCGGGCGAGGGGGCTACGAGCAGTACTTC. Protein product: CASSFYGGRGGYEQYF.

V and J are TRBV28 and TRBJ2-3, with 12 nucleotides matching TRBD2. This CDR3 has 16 residues. Germline assignment: CDR1 MDHEN and CDR2 SYDVKM. After removal of 4 bases from V and 2 bases from J, the junction contained 4 bases not matched to a gene. The CDR3: CASSSGLAGYTDTQYF. CDR3 bases: TGTGCCAGCAGTTCGGGACTAGCGGGCTACACAGATACGCAGTATTTT.

On this clonotype itself: A read error may produce the germline difference seen at one junction end. The V and J genes are TRBV2 and TRBJ1-5; a possible D gene is TRBD1 (6 bases). Germline loops: CDR1 SNHLY, CDR2 FYNNEI. The CDR3 totals 17 residues. The CDR3 bases are TGTGCCAGCAGCGAAGCCATACAGGGAGCGGGTAATCAGCCCCAGCATTTT. It specifies CASSEAIQGAGNQPQHF.

The chain joins TRBV4-1 to TRBJ2-5; no clear D gene. The CDR3 spans 14 residues. Germline V gene lookup returns CDR1 MGHRA and CDR2 YSYEKL. Trimming took off 0 bases at V and 3 bases at J, with 8 bases between the two ends. The CDR3 DNA reads TGCGCCAGCAGCCAAGAAGGCACGGAAGAGACCCAGTACTTC. Translating it yields CASSQEGTEETQYF.

V usage is TRBV11-3 and J usage is TRBJ1-2, with TRBD1 matching over 12 bases. The CDR3 consists of 15 residues. The V gene's germline CDR1 is SGHNT and CDR2 YENEEA. With V trimmed by 7 bases and J by 5 bases, 8 bases remained unmatched. This CDR3 reads CASTGTGGSVYGYTF. The CDR3 region has the DNA TGTGCCAGCACCGGGACAGGGGGCTCTGTTTATGGCTACACCTTC.

V is TRBV6-2 or TRBV6-3 and J is TRBJ2-2; D may correspond to TRBD1 or TRBD2 (5 bases each). V lost 2 bases to trimming and J lost 5 bases, with 12 bases between them. The CDR3 length is 15 residues. The V gene's germline CDR1 is MNHEY and CDR2 SVGEGT. The CDR3 loop reads CASSYGGLGTGELFF. CDR3 DNA: TGTGCCAGCAGTTACGGGGGTCTGGGTACCGGGGAGCTGTTTTTT.

This clonotype has more than one count but fewer than ten. The chain couples TRBV20-1 to TRBJ2-3; TRBD2 matches at 8 bases. J was trimmed by 2 bases and V by 6 bases; bases with no gene match: 10. This CDR3 comprises 15 residues. Per germline, CDR1 DFQATT and CDR2 SNEGSKA (reference sequence). The CDR3 DNA is TGCAGTGCCCCCGGCGGGGGGATCAACACAGATACGCAGTATTTT. This translates into CSAPGGGINTDTQYF.